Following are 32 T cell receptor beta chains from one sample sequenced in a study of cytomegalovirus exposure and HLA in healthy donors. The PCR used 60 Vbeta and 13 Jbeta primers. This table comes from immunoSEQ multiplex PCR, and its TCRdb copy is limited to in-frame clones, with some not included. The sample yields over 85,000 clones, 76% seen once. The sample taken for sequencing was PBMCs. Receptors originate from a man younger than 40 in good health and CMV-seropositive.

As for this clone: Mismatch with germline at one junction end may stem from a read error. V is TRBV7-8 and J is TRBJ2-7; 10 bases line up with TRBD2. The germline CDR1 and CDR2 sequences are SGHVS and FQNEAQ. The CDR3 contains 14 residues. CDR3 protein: CASSLAGEAYEQYF. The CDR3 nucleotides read TGTGCCAGCAGCCTAGCGGGGGAGGCCTACGAGCAGTACTTC.

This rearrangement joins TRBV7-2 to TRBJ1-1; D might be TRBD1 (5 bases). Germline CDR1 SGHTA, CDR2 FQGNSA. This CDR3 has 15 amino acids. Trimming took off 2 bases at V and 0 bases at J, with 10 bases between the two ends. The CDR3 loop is CASSLRGPMNTEAFF. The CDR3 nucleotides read TGTGCCAGCAGCTTAAGGGGTCCCATGAACACTGAAGCTTTCTTT.

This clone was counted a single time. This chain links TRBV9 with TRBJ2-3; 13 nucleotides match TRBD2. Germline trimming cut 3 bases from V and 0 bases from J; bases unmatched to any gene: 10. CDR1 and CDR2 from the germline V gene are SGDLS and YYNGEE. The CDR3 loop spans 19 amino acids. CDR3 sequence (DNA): TGTGCCAGCAGCGACCCTATGGGACTAGCGGGGACTAGCACAGATACGCAGTATTTT. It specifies CASSDPMGLAGTSTDTQYF.

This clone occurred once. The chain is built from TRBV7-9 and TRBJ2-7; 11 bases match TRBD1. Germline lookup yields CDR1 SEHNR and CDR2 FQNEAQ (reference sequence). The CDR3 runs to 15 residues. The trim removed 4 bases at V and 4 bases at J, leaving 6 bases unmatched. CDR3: CASSYGQGARYEQYF. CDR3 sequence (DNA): TGTGCCAGCAGCTATGGACAGGGGGCGCGGTACGAGCAGTACTTC.

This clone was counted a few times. CDR3 in DNA: TGTGCCAGCAGCTTAGCGCTAAGTGGGCGGGCAAGTGGAGCTTTCTTT. Its translation is CASSLALSGRASGAFF. This sequence joins TRBV7-8 and TRBJ1-1; no firm D call. Germline CDR1 reads SGHVS; CDR2 reads FQNEAQ. V was shortened by 0 bases and J by 10 bases, with 21 bases between the two germline ends. This CDR3 comprises 16 residues.

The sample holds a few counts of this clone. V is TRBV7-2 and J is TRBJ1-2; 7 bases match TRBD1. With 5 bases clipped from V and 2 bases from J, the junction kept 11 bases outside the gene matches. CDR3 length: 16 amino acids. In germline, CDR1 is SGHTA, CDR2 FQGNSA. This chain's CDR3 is CASSPPGGTINYGYTF. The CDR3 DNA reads TGTGCCAGCAGCCCCCCAGGGGGAACCATAAACTATGGCTACACCTTC.

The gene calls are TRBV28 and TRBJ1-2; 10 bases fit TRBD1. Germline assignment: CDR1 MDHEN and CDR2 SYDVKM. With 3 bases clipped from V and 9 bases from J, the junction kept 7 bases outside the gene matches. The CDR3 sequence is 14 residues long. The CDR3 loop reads CASSFGGTGVSYTF. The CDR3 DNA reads TGTGCCAGCAGTTTTGGGGGGACAGGGGTCAGCTACACCTTC.

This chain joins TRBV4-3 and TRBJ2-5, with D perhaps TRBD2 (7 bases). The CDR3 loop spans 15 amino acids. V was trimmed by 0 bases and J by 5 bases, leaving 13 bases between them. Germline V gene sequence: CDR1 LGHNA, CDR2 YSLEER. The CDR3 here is CASSQDGGRRETQYF. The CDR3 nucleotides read TGCGCCAGCAGCCAAGACGGGGGGCGACGGGAGACCCAGTACTTC.

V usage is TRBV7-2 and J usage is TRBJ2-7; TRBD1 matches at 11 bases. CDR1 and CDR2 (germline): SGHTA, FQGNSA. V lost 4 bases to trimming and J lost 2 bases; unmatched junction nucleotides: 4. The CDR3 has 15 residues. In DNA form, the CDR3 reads TGTGCCAGCAGCTGGTCGGGACAGGGGGCCTACGAGCAGTACTTC. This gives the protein CASSWSGQGAYEQYF. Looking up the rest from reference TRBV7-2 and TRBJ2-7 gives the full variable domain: GAGVSQSPSNKVTEKGKDVELRCDPISGHTALYWYRQSLGQGLEFLIYFQGNSAPDKSGLPSDRFSAERTGGSVSTLTIQRTQQEDSAVYLCASSWSGQGAYEQYFGPGTRLTVT.

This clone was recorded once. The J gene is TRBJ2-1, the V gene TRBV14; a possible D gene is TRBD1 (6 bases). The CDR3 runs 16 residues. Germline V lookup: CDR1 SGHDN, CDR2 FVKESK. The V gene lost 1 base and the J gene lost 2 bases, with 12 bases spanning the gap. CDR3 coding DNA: TGTGCCAGCAGCCAAGCTGGACAGAGTACCTACAATGAGCAGTTCTTC. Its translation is CASSQAGQSTYNEQFF.

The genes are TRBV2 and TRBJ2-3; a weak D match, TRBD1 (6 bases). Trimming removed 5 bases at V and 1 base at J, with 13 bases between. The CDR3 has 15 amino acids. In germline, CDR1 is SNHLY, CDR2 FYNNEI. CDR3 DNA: TGTGCCAGCAGTCCTCAGGGGCGGGGCACAGATACGCAGTATTTT. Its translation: CASSPQGRGTDTQYF.

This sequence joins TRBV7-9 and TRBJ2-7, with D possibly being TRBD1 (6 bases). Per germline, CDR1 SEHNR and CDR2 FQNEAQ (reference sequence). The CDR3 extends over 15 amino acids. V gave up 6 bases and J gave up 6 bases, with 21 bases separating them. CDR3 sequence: CASSPKKGVQGEQYF. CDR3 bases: TGTGCCAGCAGTCCCAAAAAGGGGGTCCAGGGCGAGCAGTACTTC.

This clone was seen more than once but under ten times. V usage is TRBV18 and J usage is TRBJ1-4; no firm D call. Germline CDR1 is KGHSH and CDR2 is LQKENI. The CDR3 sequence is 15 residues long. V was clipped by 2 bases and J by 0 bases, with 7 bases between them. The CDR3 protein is CASSPRDTTNEKLFF. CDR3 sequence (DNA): TGTGCCAGCTCACCAAGAGACACAACTAATGAAAAACTGTTTTTT.

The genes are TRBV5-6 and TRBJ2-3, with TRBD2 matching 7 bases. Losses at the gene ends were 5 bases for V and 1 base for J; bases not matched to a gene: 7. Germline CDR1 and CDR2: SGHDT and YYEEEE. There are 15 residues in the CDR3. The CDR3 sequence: CASSVLGGGTDTQYF. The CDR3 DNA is TGTGCCAGCAGTGTACTGGGGGGGGGCACAGATACGCAGTATTTT.

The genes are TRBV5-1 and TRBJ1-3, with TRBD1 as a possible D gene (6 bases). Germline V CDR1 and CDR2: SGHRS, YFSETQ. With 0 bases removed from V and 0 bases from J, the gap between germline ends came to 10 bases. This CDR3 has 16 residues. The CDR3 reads CASSLARGGSGNTIYF. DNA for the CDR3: TGCGCCAGCAGCTTGGCCAGAGGGGGCTCTGGAAACACCATATATTTT. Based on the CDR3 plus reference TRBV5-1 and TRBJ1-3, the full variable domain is KAGVTQTPRYLIKTRGQQVTLSCSPISGHRSVSWYQQTPGQGLQFLFEYFSETQRNKGNFPGRFSGRQFSNSRSEMNVSTLELGDSALYLCASSLARGGSGNTIYFGEGSWLTVV.

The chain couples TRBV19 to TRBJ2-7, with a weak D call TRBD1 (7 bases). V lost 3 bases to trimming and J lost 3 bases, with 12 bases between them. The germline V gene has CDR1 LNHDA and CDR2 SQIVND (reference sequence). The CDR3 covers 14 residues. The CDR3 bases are TGTGCCAGTAGTATGGGGGGACAGCACTACGAGCAGTACTTC. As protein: CASSMGGQHYEQYF.

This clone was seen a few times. CDR3 nucleotides: TGTGCCAGCAGCTTGAGCAGGGCCTATAGCAATCAGCCCCAGCATTTT. It is translated as CASSLSRAYSNQPQHF. This chain uses TRBV5-6 with TRBJ1-5, with D tentatively TRBD1 (5 bases). Germline V CDR1 and CDR2: SGHDT, YYEEEE. This CDR3 has 16 amino acids. The ends were cut back, 1 base at V and 0 bases at J, with 11 bases in the middle. Combining the CDR3 with reference TRBV5-6 and TRBJ1-5 gives the whole variable domain DAGVTQSPTHLIKTRGQQVTLRCSPKSGHDTVSWYQQALGQGPQFIFQYYEEEERQRGNFPDRFSGHQFPNYSSELNVNALLLGDSALYLCASSLSRAYSNQPQHFGDGTRLSIL.

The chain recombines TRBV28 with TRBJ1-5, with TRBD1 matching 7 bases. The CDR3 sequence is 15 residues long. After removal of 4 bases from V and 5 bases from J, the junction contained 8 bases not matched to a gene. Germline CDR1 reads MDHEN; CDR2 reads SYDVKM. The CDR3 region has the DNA TGTGCCAGCAGTTCCGGGACAGAGAACTATCAGCCCCAGCATTTT. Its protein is CASSSGTENYQPQHF.

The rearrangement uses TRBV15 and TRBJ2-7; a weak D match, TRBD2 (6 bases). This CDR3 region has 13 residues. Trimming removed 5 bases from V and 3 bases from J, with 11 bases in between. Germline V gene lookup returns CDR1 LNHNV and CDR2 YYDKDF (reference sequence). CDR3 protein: CATSGLEGYEQYF. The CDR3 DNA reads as TGTGCCACCAGCGGATTGGAGGGCTACGAGCAGTACTTC.

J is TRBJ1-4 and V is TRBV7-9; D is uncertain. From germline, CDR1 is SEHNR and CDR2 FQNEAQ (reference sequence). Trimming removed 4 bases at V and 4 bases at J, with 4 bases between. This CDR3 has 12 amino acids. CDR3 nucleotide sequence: TGTGCCAGCAGCTACAATAATGAAAAACTGTTTTTT. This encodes CASSYNNEKLFF.

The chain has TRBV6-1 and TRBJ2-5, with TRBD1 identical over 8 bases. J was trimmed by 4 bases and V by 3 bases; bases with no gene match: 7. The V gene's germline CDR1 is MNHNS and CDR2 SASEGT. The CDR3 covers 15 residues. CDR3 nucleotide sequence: TGTGCCAGCAGTGAGCGGACAGGGAAGGGAGAGACCCAGTACTTC. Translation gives CASSERTGKGETQYF.

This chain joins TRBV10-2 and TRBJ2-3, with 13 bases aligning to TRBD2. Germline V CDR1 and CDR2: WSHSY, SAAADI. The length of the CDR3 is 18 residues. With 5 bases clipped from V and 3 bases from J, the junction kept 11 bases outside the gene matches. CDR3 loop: CASSLGTSGVGRTDTQYF. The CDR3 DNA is TGCGCCAGCAGTCTCGGGACTAGCGGGGTGGGGAGAACAGATACGCAGTATTTT.

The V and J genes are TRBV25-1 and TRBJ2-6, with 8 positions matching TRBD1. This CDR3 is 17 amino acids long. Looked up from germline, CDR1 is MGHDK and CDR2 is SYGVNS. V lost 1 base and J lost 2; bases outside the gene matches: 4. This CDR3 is CASSESHRGAGANVLTF. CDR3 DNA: TGTGCCAGCAGTGAATCCCACAGGGGGGCTGGGGCCAACGTCCTGACTTTC.

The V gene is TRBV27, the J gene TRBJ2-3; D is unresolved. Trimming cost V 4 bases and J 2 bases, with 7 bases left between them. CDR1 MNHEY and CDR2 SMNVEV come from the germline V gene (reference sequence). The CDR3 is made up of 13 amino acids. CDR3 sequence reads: CASSSQNTDTQYF. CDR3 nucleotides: TGTGCCAGCAGTTCCCAGAACACAGATACGCAGTATTTT.

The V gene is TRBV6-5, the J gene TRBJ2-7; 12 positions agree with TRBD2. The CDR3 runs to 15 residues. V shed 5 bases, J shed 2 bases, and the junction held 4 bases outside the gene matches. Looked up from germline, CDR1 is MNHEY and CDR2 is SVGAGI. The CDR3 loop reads CASSPRLAGAYEQYF. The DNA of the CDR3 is TGTGCCAGCAGTCCCAGACTAGCGGGGGCCTACGAGCAGTACTTC.

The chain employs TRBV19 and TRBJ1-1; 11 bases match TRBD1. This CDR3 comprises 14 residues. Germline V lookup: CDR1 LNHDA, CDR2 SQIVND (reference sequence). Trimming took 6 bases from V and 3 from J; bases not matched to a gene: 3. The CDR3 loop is CASSWGQGDTEAFF. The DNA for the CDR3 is TGTGCCAGTAGCTGGGGACAGGGGGACACTGAAGCTTTCTTT.

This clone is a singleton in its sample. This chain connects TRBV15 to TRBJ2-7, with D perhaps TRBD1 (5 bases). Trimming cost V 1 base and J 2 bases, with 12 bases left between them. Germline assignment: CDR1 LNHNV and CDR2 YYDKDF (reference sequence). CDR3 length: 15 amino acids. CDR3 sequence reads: CATSRGRQTPYEQYF. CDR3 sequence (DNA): TGTGCCACCAGCAGAGGCCGACAGACCCCCTACGAGCAGTACTTC.

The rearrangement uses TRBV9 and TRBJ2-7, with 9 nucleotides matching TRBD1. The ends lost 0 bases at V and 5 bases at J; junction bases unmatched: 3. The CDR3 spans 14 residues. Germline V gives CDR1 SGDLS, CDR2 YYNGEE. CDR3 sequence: CASSVAQGAHEQYF. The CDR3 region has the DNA TGTGCCAGCAGCGTAGCACAGGGGGCACACGAGCAGTACTTC.

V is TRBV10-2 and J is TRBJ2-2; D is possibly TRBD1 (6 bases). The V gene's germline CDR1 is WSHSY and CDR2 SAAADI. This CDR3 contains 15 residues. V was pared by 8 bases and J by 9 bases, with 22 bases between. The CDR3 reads CASFPPGHHDRELFF. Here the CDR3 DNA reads TGCGCCAGCTTTCCTCCGGGACATCATGACCGGGAGCTGTTTTTT.

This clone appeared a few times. The CDR3 here is CASSPGRGRTDTQYF. As DNA, the CDR3 is TGTGCCAGCAGCCCCGGGCGGGGGCGGACAGATACGCAGTATTTT. V and J are TRBV11-3 and TRBJ2-3, with D perhaps matching TRBD2 (7 bases). This CDR3 has 15 amino acids. V was clipped by 5 bases and J by 3 bases, with 15 bases between them. CDR1 and CDR2 (germline): SGHNT, YENEEA.

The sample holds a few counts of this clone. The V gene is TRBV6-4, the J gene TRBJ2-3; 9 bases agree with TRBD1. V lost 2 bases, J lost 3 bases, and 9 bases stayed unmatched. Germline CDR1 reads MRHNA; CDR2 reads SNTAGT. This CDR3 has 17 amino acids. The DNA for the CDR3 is TGTGCCAGCAGTGACACTCCGGGACAGGGAGGGACAGATACGCAGTATTTT. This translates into CASSDTPGQGGTDTQYF.

This chain's CDR3 is CASSLYGLGTQYF. As DNA, the CDR3 is TGTGCCAGCAGTTTATATGGGCTGGGGACCCAGTACTTC. J is TRBJ2-5 and V is TRBV28; D is undetermined. The CDR3 is made up of 13 amino acids. Trimming took off 1 base at V and 7 bases at J, with 10 bases between the two ends. Germline V gene sequence: CDR1 MDHEN, CDR2 SYDVKM.